The 5 T cell receptor beta chains presented below share a single source sample, sequenced in a study of spatial heterogeneity in lung cancer (dated by TCRdb to between 2018 and 2021). Study-wide conclusions, independent of this receptor: A correlation was observed between the number of expanded intratumoral alpha and beta TCRs and the tumor nonsynonymous mutation count.

Which antigens these TCRs recognize remains unknown. Libraries were made using 5' RACE. The reads were generated on a NextSeq 500. The public reads were run again by TCRdb, first through fastp at Q25 and then through MiXCR, and only productive beta chains were kept. Records with the same CDR3 protein are collapsed into one entry carrying the most frequent genes and DNA. This sample lists fewer than 15,000 distinct CDR3 sequences; 5.6% were detected once. The ten largest clones add up to approximately 12% of the sample. Reading the label with the study, this specimen's time point is: sample taken at primary tumor resection. The specimen comprised lung tumor tissue, sampled at surgery. These receptors came from a female donor with early-stage non-small cell lung cancer.

A few counts support this clonotype. In a library made to pick up alpha chains, this beta chain is a stray read with a size that means little. The genes are TRBV5-5 and TRBJ1-3; D perhaps matches TRBD1 (6 bases). The germline gives CDR1 SGHKS, CDR2 YYEKEE (reference sequence). The ends were cut back, 0 bases at V and 5 bases at J, with 15 bases in the middle. The CDR3 covers 16 residues. CDR3 bases: TGTGCCAGCAGCTTGGTTGAGAACAGGGTCCGAAACACCATATATTTT. Its protein product is CASSLVENRVRNTIYF.

This clonotype was recorded at least ten times. Little can be read into the size of this beta chain, an off-target read in a library designed for alpha chains. This chain joins TRBV7-9 and TRBJ2-5, with D perhaps TRBD2 (5 bases). Trimming took off 1 base at V and 2 bases at J, with 8 bases between the two ends. Germline CDR1 reads SEHNR; CDR2 reads FQNEAQ (reference sequence). The CDR3 extends over 14 amino acids. The CDR3 DNA sequence: TGTGCCAGCAGCTTAGTTACTAGGCAAGAGACCCAGTACTTC. Its protein is CASSLVTRQETQYF.

This clonotype was recorded at least ten times. This beta chain is an off-target read within a library intended for alpha chains, so its frequency means little. This chain joins TRBV5-1 and TRBJ1-1; TRBD1 matches 11 bases. Germline CDR1 is SGHRS and CDR2 is YFSETQ. J was trimmed by 4 bases and V by 2 bases; bases with no gene match: 10. The CDR3 contains 17 residues. The CDR3 is CASSFGTGGRTSTEAFF. As DNA, the CDR3 is TGCGCCAGCAGCTTCGGGACAGGGGGACGCACGAGCACTGAAGCTTTCTTT.

The table lists this clonotype with many counts. This beta chain is an unintended read in a library built for alpha chains; its size means little. The V call is TRBV7-2, the J call TRBJ1-2; D perhaps matches TRBD1 (5 bases). The CDR3 has 14 amino acids. Germline V gene lookup returns CDR1 SGHTA and CDR2 FQGNSA. V was clipped by 5 bases and J by 9 bases, with 19 bases between them. CDR3 loop: CASSPDLTVQRYTF. The CDR3 nucleotides read TGTGCCAGCAGCCCTGACCTGACAGTTCAACGCTACACCTTC.

In its sample, this clonotype was seen many times. Little can be read into the size of this beta chain, an off-target read in a library designed for alpha chains. This chain connects TRBV6-1 to TRBJ2-7; TRBD1 is a possible D gene (5 bases). The V gene lost 8 bases and the J gene lost 0 bases, with 11 bases spanning the gap. The CDR3 covers 13 residues. Looked up from germline, CDR1 is MNHNS and CDR2 is SASEGT. This CDR3 reads CASPRARSYEQYF. The DNA for the CDR3 is TGTGCCAGCCCCAGGGCCCGCTCCTACGAGCAGTACTTC.